This T cell receptor beta chain came from a study of beta chain features in type 1 diabetes. Study context: Age, gender and cell yields were alike across patients and healthy donors. Over all samples combined, 90 million to 140 million sorted cells were examined.

Every isolated RNA sample was fully reverse transcribed, so sequencing captured expressed TCRB transcripts. Some clones are missing from TCRdb's copy, which holds only in-frame ones; the method was immunoSEQ multiplex PCR. The sample contains just over 450,000 clones, over 25% of which appear only once. CDR1 is GTSNPN and CDR2 is SVGIG in the germline V gene (reference sequence). Trimming removed 4 bases at V and 5 bases at J, with 11 bases between. The CDR3 covers 12 residues. Findings and limits, study-wide: Insertion counts at VDJ junctions were lower in type 1 diabetes patients, who also showed more deletions there. Patients' naive, central memory and Treg TCRB repertoires seemed closer to one another than those of healthy donors.

Concerning this clone: Its antigen is not identified.

This receptor was identified in a man aged 18 to 29 in good health. The chain employs TRBV30 and TRBJ1-1; maybe TRBD1 (5 bases). The sample consisted of naive CD4+ T cells from blood. The CDR3 DNA reads as TGTGCCTGGAACCGCAGGGAGACTGAAGCTTTCTTT. Amino acids: CAWNRRETEAFF. The full variable domain, rest sourced from reference TRBV30 and TRBJ1-1, is SQTIHQWPATLVQPVGSPLSLECTVEGTSNPNLYWYRQAAGRGLQLLFYSVGIGQISSEVPQNLSASRPQDRQFILSSKKLLLSDSGFYLCAWNRRETEAFFGQGTRLTVV.